This TCR beta chain appears in the sequencing data of a study of T-cell memory formation after mild COVID-19. Across the study: Clusters were largely donor specific.

5'RACE primed at constant segments yielded TCR alpha and TCR beta cDNA libraries bearing sample barcodes and UMIs. In TCRdb, the 5' RACE reads were re-called with MiXCR into one record per CDR3 protein. The table lists a few hundred thousand distinct CDR3 sequences, roughly 17% of them singletons. Unmatched junction bases numbered 5, after V lost 3 bases and J lost 2 bases. The CDR3 length is 14 residues. Germline CDR1 and CDR2: SGDLS and YYNGEE. Study-wide points: The authors left the SARS-CoV-2 specificity of second-wave clones peaking on day 37 unconfirmed. The main location of contracting CD4+ clones was CM and EM, and that of contracting CD8+ clones was EMRA.

Comment on this clonotype: Its antigen is currently unknown.

This TCR was sampled from a man between 18 and 29 years old who had mild COVID-19 (a few samples of this study predate the infection). Cell type and time point are not known. Sequenced material: PBMCs or a T cell subset sorted from them (not recorded which). The V gene is TRBV9, the J gene TRBJ2-7; TRBD2 matches at 7 bases. CDR3 nucleotide sequence: TGTGCCAGCAGCGGGGAGGGGAGCCCCTACGAGCAGTACTTC. Translating gives CASSGEGSPYEQYF.